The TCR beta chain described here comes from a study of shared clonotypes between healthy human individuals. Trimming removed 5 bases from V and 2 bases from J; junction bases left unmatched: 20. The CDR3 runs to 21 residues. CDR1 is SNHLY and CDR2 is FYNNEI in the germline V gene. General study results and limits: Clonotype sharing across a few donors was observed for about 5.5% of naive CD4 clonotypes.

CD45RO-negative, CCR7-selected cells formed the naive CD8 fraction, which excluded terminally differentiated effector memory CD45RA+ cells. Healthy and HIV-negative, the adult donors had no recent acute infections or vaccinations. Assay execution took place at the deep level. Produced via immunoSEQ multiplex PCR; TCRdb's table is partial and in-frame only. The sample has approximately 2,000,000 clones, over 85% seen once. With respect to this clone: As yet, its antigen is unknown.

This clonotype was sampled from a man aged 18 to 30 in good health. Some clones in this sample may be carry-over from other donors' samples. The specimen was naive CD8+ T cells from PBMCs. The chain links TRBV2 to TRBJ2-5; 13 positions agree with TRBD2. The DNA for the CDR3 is TGTGCCAGCAGTTTACGGGACGGTAGATTTCCGGGACTAGCGGGACAAGAGACCCAGTACTTC. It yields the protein CASSLRDGRFPGLAGQETQYF.